This is a list of T cell receptor beta chains from one sample in a study of glioma-infiltrating T cells after dendritic cell vaccination. This table comes from immunoSEQ multiplex PCR, and its TCRdb copy is limited to in-frame clones, with some not included. The table has approximately 90,000 clones, about 84% seen once; the top ten hold less than 3%. Sequencing was performed on blood, taken before dendritic cell vaccination. Source of these receptors: a human donor with glioblastoma. CDR3s include the opening cysteine and the closing phenylalanine or tryptophan. The D gene is left open where the match is weak. Clone size is stated in some rows and not others, as once, few, many or a class when expanded.

d_gene | j_gene | abundance | v_gene | CDR3aa | CDR3nt
TRBD1 | TRBJ2-7 | - | TRBV29-1 | CSVDRGKSGEQYF | TGCAGCGTCGACAGGGGCAAATCGGGCGAGCAGTACTTC
- | TRBJ1-3 | - | TRBV7-2 | CASSSLEGGDSGNTIYF | TGTGCCAGCAGCTCCCTGGAGGGGGGGGACTCTGGAAACACCATATATTTT
- | TRBJ1-5 | - | TRBV5-6 | CASSHRQAPQPQHF | TGTGCCAGCAGCCACCGCCAGGCCCCTCAGCCCCAGCATTTT
- | TRBJ1-2 | - | TRBV6-1 | CASSEKGLGYGYTF | TGTGCCAGCAGTGAGAAGGGGTTAGGCTATGGCTACACCTTC
- | TRBJ2-7 | few | TRBV28 | CASIKRASYEQYF | TGTGCCAGCATCAAGCGGGCCTCCTACGAGCAGTACTTC
- | TRBJ1-6 | - | TRBV19 | CASSIHSESPLHF | TGTGCCAGTAGTATACACAGTGAATCACCCCTCCACTTT
- | TRBJ1-2 | - | TRBV10-2 | CASSERQPTGGYTF | TGCGCCAGCAGTGAGAGGCAGCCAACGGGAGGCTACACCTTC
TRBD1 | TRBJ2-1 | - | TRBV5-4 | CASSQAGQGQFF | TGTGCCAGCAGCCAGGCCGGACAGGGGCAGTTCTTC
- | TRBJ1-2 | - | TRBV19 | CASSTRDYGYTF | TGTGCCAGTAGTACCAGGGACTATGGCTACACCTTC
TRBD2 | TRBJ2-7 | - | TRBV7-2 | CASSWGLAGAGYEQYF | TGTGCCAGCAGCTGGGGACTAGCGGGAGCTGGGTACGAGCAGTACTTC
- | TRBJ2-5 | few | TRBV7-9 | CASSPTGTPQETQYF | TGTGCCAGCAGCCCCACCGGGACTCCCCAAGAGACCCAGTACTTC
- | TRBJ2-3 | once | TRBV15 | CATSRDRWPRTDTQYF | TGTGCCACCAGCAGAGACAGGTGGCCTCGCACAGATACGCAGTATTTT
- | TRBJ2-7 | - | TRBV7-2 | CASSLWQGYEQYF | TGTGCCAGCAGCTTATGGCAGGGCTACGAGCAGTACTTC
TRBD2 | TRBJ2-7 | - | TRBV7-9 | CASSSHGEGFRYEQYF | TGTGCCAGCAGCTCACATGGGGAGGGCTTCAGGTACGAGCAGTACTTC
TRBD1 | TRBJ1-2 | - | TRBV18 | CASSPVKGAGYGYTF | TGTGCCAGCTCACCAGTTAAGGGGGCAGGCTATGGCTACACCTTC
- | TRBJ2-7 | - | TRBV4-1 | CASSQVSTGPYEQYF | TGCGCCAGCAGCCAAGTTTCGACAGGACCTTACGAGCAGTACTTC
- | TRBJ1-5 | - | TRBV28 | CASSNPRSNQPQHF | TGTGCCAGCAGCAACCCCAGGAGCAATCAGCCCCAGCATTTT
- | TRBJ1-1 | - | TRBV10-3 | CAISVDSYTEAFF | TGTGCCATCAGTGTTGACAGTTACACTGAAGCTTTCTTT
- | TRBJ2-3 | - | TRBV27 | CASMEGNTNTDTQYF | TGTGCCAGCATGGAGGGCAACACTAACACAGATACGCAGTATTTT
TRBD1 | TRBJ2-5 | - | TRBV7-3 | CASSLGTGRETQYF | TGTGCCAGCAGCTTAGGGACAGGGAGAGAGACCCAGTACTTC
- | TRBJ1-2 | - | TRBV18 | CASSLSGNHGYTF | TGTGCCAGCTCACTGTCAGGGAACCATGGCTACACCTTC
TRBD2 | TRBJ2-3 | - | TRBV5-6 | CASSWGTIAGGRGTQYF | TGTGCCAGCAGCTGGGGAACAATAGCGGGGGGGCGGGGTACGCAGTATTTT
- | TRBJ2-7 | - | TRBV4-2 | CASSQEAGTYEQYF | TGTGCCAGCAGCCAAGAGGCAGGGACCTACGAGCAGTACTTC
- | TRBJ2-3 | once | TRBV6-5 | CASSYSRVLPDTQYF | TGTGCCAGCAGTTACTCGCGGGTCCTTCCAGATACGCAGTATTTT
TRBD2 | TRBJ2-7 | - | TRBV7-3 | CASGSGSYEQYF | TGTGCTAGCGGTAGCGGGAGCTACGAGCAGTACTTC